What follows are 28 T cell receptor beta chains derived from one specimen sequenced in a study of CD8+CD57+ T cells in acquired aplastic anemia. Those patients picked for sequencing had displayed CD8+CD57+ cell expansion on flow cytometry. Genomic DNA, the template, was used for profiling of the TCR beta VDJ and CDR3. MiXCR, run by TCRdb on the reads, gives a single entry per CDR3 protein. Of over 150,000 distinct CDR3 sequences detected, nearly 50% appear once; the ten largest clones hold approximately 13%. Sequencing input: sorted CD4+, CD8+, or CD8+CD57+ T cells (not recorded which) from PBMCs. Receptors were obtained from a human donor with aplastic anemia.

This clonotype was detected many times. The V call is TRBV10-2, the J call TRBJ1-3, with 9 bases lining up with TRBD1. The CDR3 consists of 16 residues. Losses at the gene ends were 7 bases for V and 2 bases for J; bases not matched to a gene: 9. In germline, CDR1 is WSHSY, CDR2 SAAADI. The CDR3 spells CASKRTGELAGNTIYF. The CDR3 DNA reads as TGCGCCAGCAAGAGGACAGGGGAGTTGGCTGGAAACACCATATATTTT.

V and J are TRBV10-3 and TRBJ2-7; D perhaps matches TRBD1 (6 bases). In germline, CDR1 is ENHRY, CDR2 SYGVKD. There are 15 residues in the CDR3. The V and J ends lost 6 bases and 3 bases respectively, with 18 bases between them. The CDR3 sequence is CAISRSGDPGYEQYF. In nucleotides, the CDR3 is TGTGCCATCAGCCGATCAGGGGATCCCGGCTACGAGCAGTACTTC.

Worth noting for this clonotype: One end of the junction fails to match germline, which may point to a read error. The chain combines TRBV20-1 with TRBJ2-7; D gene uncertain. Per germline, CDR1 DFQATT and CDR2 SNEGSKA (reference sequence). The CDR3 runs 10 residues. The CDR3 reads CSAGDHEQCF. DNA for the CDR3: TGCAGTGCTGGAGATCACGAGCAGTGCTTC.

The chain links TRBV7-9 to TRBJ2-3, with unresolved D. The germline V gene has CDR1 SEHNR and CDR2 FQNEAQ (reference sequence). This CDR3 spans 13 amino acids. V shed 4 bases and J shed 6 bases, with 11 bases lying between them. The CDR3 is CASSSSPSDTQYF. The CDR3 region has the DNA TGTGCCAGCAGCTCCTCCCCCTCCGATACGCAGTATTTT.

The chain uses TRBV5-1 and TRBJ2-7, with a weak D call TRBD2 (5 bases). Germline lookup yields CDR1 SGHRS and CDR2 YFSETQ. The CDR3 consists of 13 residues. The V end lost 0 bases, the J end lost 7 bases, and 11 bases lay between the germline ends. The DNA of the CDR3 is TGCGCCAGCAGCTTGGATGGAAGAGGGGAGCAGTACTTC. It yields the protein CASSLDGRGEQYF.

This sequence joins TRBV11-1 and TRBJ2-7, with 9 bases matching TRBD1. The CDR3 runs 14 residues. The junction had 2 bases not matched to a gene; V was cut back by 5 bases and J by 0 bases. CDR1 SGHAT and CDR2 FQDESV come from the germline V gene (reference sequence). The CDR3 sequence: CASSRDRASYEQYF. The CDR3 region has the DNA TGTGCCAGCAGCCGGGACAGGGCCTCCTACGAGCAGTACTTC.

With respect to this clonotype: Its ends do not fully match the called genes, so a read error is possible. The chain recombines TRBV25-1 with TRBJ2-2; maybe TRBD2 (5 bases). The CDR3 length is 13 residues. The germline V gene has CDR1 MGHDK and CDR2 SYGVNS. The CDR3 protein is CASSHRFTGELFF. CDR3 nucleotides: TGTGCCAGCAGTCACAGATTCACCGGGGAACTGTTTTTT.

This clonotype was detected only a few times. The chain joins TRBV2 to TRBJ2-7, with D tentatively TRBD1 or TRBD2 (5 bases each). The CDR3 loop spans 14 amino acids. Trimming left V 7 bases short and J 2 bases short, with 15 bases between. Germline V gives CDR1 SNHLY, CDR2 FYNNEI. The CDR3 nucleotides read TGTGCCAGCACCCTCCGGGACCGCGCCTACGAGCAGTACTTC. Protein product: CASTLRDRAYEQYF.

The chain combines TRBV7-2 with TRBJ2-7; D is unresolved. This CDR3 contains 16 residues. V lost 0 bases and J lost 5, with 17 bases in between. Looked up from germline, CDR1 is SGHTA and CDR2 is FQGNSA. The chain's CDR3 is CASSLALDIFRNEQYF. CDR3 nucleotides: TGTGCCAGCAGCTTAGCGCTGGATATCTTTAGGAACGAGCAGTACTTC.

The table lists this clonotype with a few counts. One base away lies a much larger clone, so this may be a sequencing read error. This chain links TRBV5-6 with TRBJ2-7; D may be TRBD2 (7 bases). The length of the CDR3 is 16 residues. With 3 bases removed from V and 0 bases from J, the gap between germline ends came to 16 bases. Germline V lookup: CDR1 SGHDT, CDR2 YYEEEE. CDR3 sequence (DNA): TGTGCCAGCAGCTACGGGGCGGGGGCGAGCTCCTACGAGCAGTACTTC. The encoded protein is CASSYGAGASSYEQYF. Combining the CDR3 with reference TRBV5-6 and TRBJ2-7 gives the whole variable domain DAGVTQSPTHLIKTRGQQVTLRCSPKSGHDTVSWYQQALGQGPQFIFQYYEEEERQRGNFPDRFSGHQFPNYSSELNVNALLLGDSALYLCASSYGAGASSYEQYFGPGTRLTVT.

This clonotype was counted ten times or more. V usage is TRBV13 and J usage is TRBJ2-3; a weak D match, TRBD2 (5 bases). The CDR3 sequence is 14 residues long. Germline assignment: CDR1 PRHDT and CDR2 FYEKMQ (reference sequence). V lost 4 bases and J lost 2, with 10 bases in between. The DNA for the CDR3 is TGTGCCAGCAGCTCAGACGGACTCACAGATACGCAGTATTTT. As protein: CASSSDGLTDTQYF.

To note about this clonotype: The junction and the germline gene differ at one end; a read error may be behind it. This sequence joins TRBV2 and TRBJ1-3, with a weak D call TRBD1 (6 bases). The CDR3 extends over 15 amino acids. Germline V gene lookup returns CDR1 SNHLY and CDR2 FYNNEI. The chain's CDR3 is CASRDQGFSRNTIYF. The CDR3 DNA follows: TGTGCCAGCAGGGACCAGGGGTTCTCTAGAAACACCATATATTTT.

This clonotype was detected many times. The chain is built from TRBV30 and TRBJ2-7; D may be TRBD2 (6 bases). Trimming cost V 0 bases and J 4 bases, with 10 bases left between them. Germline values: CDR1 GTSNPN, CDR2 SVGIG (reference sequence). This CDR3 has 13 amino acids. The CDR3 sequence: CAWSVGRTYEQYF. The CDR3 DNA reads as TGTGCCTGGAGTGTCGGGAGAACGTACGAGCAGTACTTC. Supplemented by reference TRBV30 and TRBJ2-7, the full variable domain reads SQTIHQWPATLVQPVGSPLSLECTVEGTSNPNLYWYRQAAGRGLQLLFYSVGIGQISSEVPQNLSASRPQDRQFILSSKKLLLSDSGFYLCAWSVGRTYEQYFGPGTRLTVT.

Ten or more counts support this clonotype. The chain carries TRBV11-3 and TRBJ1-2; D gene uncertain. V was shortened by 4 bases and J by 11 bases, with 11 bases between the two germline ends. This CDR3 is 11 amino acids long. The germline V gene has CDR1 SGHNT and CDR2 YENEEA. This CDR3 is CASSSSLLYTF. CDR3 in DNA: TGTGCCAGCAGCTCCTCTCTTCTGTACACCTTC.

This clonotype was recorded many times. The V gene is TRBV6-5, the J gene TRBJ2-1; D is unclear. Germline V lookup: CDR1 MNHEY, CDR2 SVGAGI. The CDR3 is made up of 12 amino acids. The ends were cut back, 0 bases at V and 9 bases at J, with 6 bases in the middle. Here the CDR3 DNA reads TGTGCCAGCAGTTACTCATCGAGTGAGCAGTTCTTC. Translation gives CASSYSSSEQFF.

Here the CDR3 DNA reads TGTGCCAGCAGCTTCGGTCGTATCAGTACTAATTCACCCCTCCACTTT. It yields the protein CASSFGRISTNSPLHF. The rearrangement joins TRBV11-1 to TRBJ1-6; D is uncertain. The germline V and J ends were trimmed by 3 bases and 6 bases, with 15 bases remaining between them. Looked up from germline, CDR1 is SGHAT and CDR2 is FQDESV (reference sequence). There are 16 residues in the CDR3.

This clonotype has ten or more counts. The chain joins TRBV7-9 to TRBJ2-2; 9 bases match TRBD1. With 10 bases clipped from V and 2 bases from J, the junction kept 5 bases outside the gene matches. CDR3 size: 14 residues. Germline values: CDR1 SEHNR, CDR2 FQNEAQ (reference sequence). The CDR3 region has the DNA TGTGCCACCAGGGACAGGGCAAACACCGGGGAGCTGTTTTTT. It translates to CATRDRANTGELFF.

This chain joins TRBV24-1 and TRBJ2-3; D gene uncertain. Deletions cut 0 bases from V and 12 bases from J, with 0 bases between. The CDR3 runs to 9 residues. CDR1 and CDR2 from the germline V gene are KGHDR and SFDVKD. For the CDR3, the DNA is TGTGCCACCAGTGATTTGCAGTATTTT. Translating gives CATSDLQYF.

The chain combines TRBV10-3 with TRBJ2-3; possibly TRBD1 for D (6 bases). This CDR3 spans 14 amino acids. Between the trimmed V and J ends, which lost 4 bases and 1 base, there was a span of 9 bases. The germline V gene has CDR1 ENHRY and CDR2 SYGVKD. CDR3 region: CAISAKGGTDTQYF. For the CDR3, the DNA is TGTGCCATCAGTGCTAAGGGGGGCACAGATACGCAGTATTTT.

This chain joins TRBV24-1 and TRBJ2-5; 8 nucleotides agree with TRBD2. The junction had 8 bases not matched to a gene; V was cut back by 9 bases and J by 0 bases. Germline V lookup: CDR1 KGHDR, CDR2 SFDVKD. This CDR3 has 15 amino acids. CDR3 in amino acids: CATGSTSVHQETQYF. The CDR3 DNA reads TGTGCCACCGGGTCGACTAGCGTACACCAAGAGACCCAGTACTTC.

This clonotype has just a few counts. The V and J genes are TRBV7-2 and TRBJ2-7, with a possible D match to TRBD2 (6 bases). CDR3 length: 14 amino acids. V gave up 0 bases and J gave up 3 bases, with 9 bases separating them. Germline CDR1 is SGHTA and CDR2 is FQGNSA. This CDR3 reads CASSLAGGYYEQYF. The CDR3 DNA reads as TGTGCCAGCAGCTTAGCGGGGGGATACTACGAGCAGTACTTC. The full variable domain, in which reference TRBV7-2 and TRBJ2-7 provide the parts outside the CDR3, is GAGVSQSPSNKVTEKGKDVELRCDPISGHTALYWYRQSLGQGLEFLIYFQGNSAPDKSGLPSDRFSAERTGGSVSTLTIQRTQQEDSAVYLCASSLAGGYYEQYFGPGTRLTVT.

This clonotype came up once. One end of the junction is discordant with germline, which a read error may explain. The chain links TRBV7-8 to TRBJ2-3; 9 bases agree with TRBD2. Germline V gene sequence: CDR1 SGHVS, CDR2 FQNEAQ. This CDR3 contains 15 residues. CDR3 amino acids: CASSLEGLAADTRYF. The DNA of the CDR3 is TGTGCCAGCAGCTTAGAGGGACTAGCCGCAGATACGCGGTATTTT.

This clonotype was seen more than once but under ten times. J is TRBJ2-1 and V is TRBV3-1; 7 bases line up with TRBD2. The trim removed 4 bases at V and 10 bases at J, leaving 10 bases unmatched. CDR1 and CDR2 (germline): LGHDT, YNNKEL (reference sequence). The CDR3 is made up of 14 amino acids. CDR3 sequence (DNA): TGTGCCAGCAGCCCGCCGGGACTACAGAGCGAGCAGTTCTTC. Its protein is CASSPPGLQSEQFF.

The table lists this clonotype with many counts. The chain links TRBV19 to TRBJ2-7; the D call may be TRBD1 or TRBD2 (5 bases each). V was clipped by 1 base and J by 0 bases, with 10 bases between them. Germline assignment: CDR1 LNHDA and CDR2 SQIVND (reference sequence). The CDR3 is 15 amino acids. This CDR3 is CASSIGDGRSYEQYF. CDR3 nucleotides: TGTGCCAGTAGTATAGGGGACGGCCGCTCCTACGAGCAGTACTTC.

The chain uses TRBV2 and TRBJ1-1, with D possibly TRBD1 on 6 matching bases. V shed 6 bases and J shed 0 bases, with 8 bases lying between them. This CDR3 has 13 amino acids. In germline, CDR1 is SNHLY, CDR2 FYNNEI. This chain's CDR3 is CASSGQMNTEAFF. In DNA form, the CDR3 reads TGTGCCAGCAGCGGACAGATGAACACTGAAGCTTTCTTT.

This chain connects TRBV5-1 to TRBJ1-4; D might be TRBD1 (6 bases). The germline gives CDR1 SGHRS, CDR2 YFSETQ. V dropped 2 bases and J dropped 6 bases, with 11 bases sitting between them. The CDR3 is 14 residues long. CDR3 region: CASSLTGYDEKLFF. In nucleotides, the CDR3 is TGCGCCAGCAGCTTAACAGGGTATGATGAAAAACTGTTTTTT.

This clonotype showed up many times. The chain has TRBV4-2 and TRBJ1-1; D is uncertain. Germline V gene data show CDR1 as LGHNA and CDR2 as YNFKEQ. The CDR3 has 14 residues. V was clipped by 0 bases and J by 2 bases, with 7 bases between them. CDR3 sequence (DNA): TGTGCCAGCAGCCAAGACGTTTCAAACACTGAAGCTTTCTTT. It encodes CASSQDVSNTEAFF.

This clonotype was detected many times. The chain is built from TRBV10-2 and TRBJ2-3; 8 bases fit TRBD2. The germline CDR1 and CDR2 sequences are WSHSY and SAAADI. The CDR3 spans 15 residues. The V gene end was trimmed by 7 bases and the J gene end by 1 base; junction bases not matched to a gene: 7. CDR3 nucleotide sequence: TGCGCCAGCACCCAGACGGGGGGGGGCACAGATACGCAGTATTTT. It yields the protein CASTQTGGGTDTQYF.